This passage covers 6 T cell receptor beta chains from one sample sequenced in a study of Graves' ophthalmopathy and Graves' hyperthyroidism. RNA transcripts were the source from which TCR beta CDR3 regions were amplified. Investigators did first-round RT-PCR with HTBI primers, then second-round multiplex PCR. TCRdb processed the multiplex PCR reads anew with MiXCR; each CDR3 protein has one entry. The repertoire holds about 620,000 distinct CDR3 sequences, with 20% to 25% as singletons. What was sequenced was peripheral blood. The receptors stem from a woman younger than 30 with stable Graves' hyperthyroidism. Some clones in this sample may be carry-over from other donors' samples.

This sequence joins TRBV2 and TRBJ2-5, with 7 bases aligning to TRBD2. V was pared by 3 bases and J by 4 bases, with 11 bases of the junction left unmatched. Germline V gene data show CDR1 as SNHLY and CDR2 as FYNNEI. The CDR3 extends over 16 amino acids. This CDR3 reads CASSEGFGGVLETQYF. In DNA, the CDR3 is TGTGCCAGCAGTGAGGGGTTTGGGGGGGTTCTAGAGACCCAGTACTTC.

The CDR3: CASSQGTAENTYEQYF. The CDR3, as DNA: TGCGCCAGCAGCCAAGGGACCGCGGAGAATACCTACGAGCAGTACTTC. The genes are TRBV4-1 and TRBJ2-7; D unclear. The V end was cut by 1 base, the J end by 2 bases, with 15 bases between. CDR1 and CDR2 from the germline V gene are MGHRA and YSYEKL. CDR3 length: 16 amino acids.

This clonotype was counted many times. An end of the junction differs from the germline gene, which may be a read error. The chain joins TRBV5-1 to TRBJ1-1, with a weak D call TRBD1 (5 bases). Germline V CDR1 and CDR2: SGHRS, YFSETQ. This CDR3 is built from 13 residues. CDR3 coding DNA: TGTGCCAGCAGCTTTGGGGGGGACACTGAAGCTTTCTTT. It is translated as CASSFGGDTEAFF. Combining the CDR3 with reference TRBV5-1 and TRBJ1-1 gives the whole variable domain KAGVTQTPRYLIKTRGQQVTLSCSPISGHRSVSWYQQTPGQGLQFLFEYFSETQRNKGNFPGRFSGRQFSNSRSEMNVSTLELGDSALYLCASSFGGDTEAFFGQGTRLTVV.

This clonotype was picked up many times. The chain joins TRBV12-3 or TRBV12-4 to TRBJ1-2, with unresolved D. Trimming pared 3 bases from V and 0 bases from J, leaving 11 bases between. This CDR3 region has 15 residues. In DNA form, the CDR3 reads TGTGCCAGCAGTTTTTCCGGGGAAGCTAACTATGGCTACACCTTC. Its protein product is CASSFSGEANYGYTF.

This clonotype occurred many times. The gene calls are TRBV15 and TRBJ2-5, with 9 bases matching TRBD2. The junction had 12 bases not matched to a gene; V was cut back by 0 bases and J by 1 base. Germline CDR1 is LNHNV and CDR2 is YYDKDF (reference sequence). There are 19 residues in the CDR3. The CDR3 here is CATSRDGVAGATTQETQYF. CDR3 coding DNA: TGTGCCACCAGCAGAGATGGGGTAGCGGGGGCCACGACCCAAGAGACCCAGTACTTC.

This clonotype came up once. The rearrangement joins TRBV28 to TRBJ1-1; D ambiguous. Between the trimmed V and J ends, which lost 5 bases and 3 bases, there was a span of 10 bases. Germline V gives CDR1 MDHEN, CDR2 SYDVKM. The CDR3 consists of 13 residues. The CDR3 is CASSVGPDTEAFF. The CDR3 DNA reads TGTGCCAGCAGTGTCGGGCCGGACACTGAAGCTTTCTTT.